This is a list of T cell receptor beta chains from one sample in a study of shared clonotypes between healthy human individuals. Method: immunoSEQ multiplex PCR; TCRdb's copy keeps in-frame clones and lacks some. Among 1.5 million to 2.5 million clones listed, about 95% were seen once. Sequencing was done on a sample of naive CD8+ T cells sorted from blood. These receptors were collected from a man aged 18 to 30 in good health. The CDR3 runs from the conserved cysteine through the conserved F or W. Fields, in order: D gene, clone size, V gene, J gene, CDR3 protein, CDR3 DNA. The D gene is left open where the match is weak. Clone size is shown for a subset of rows, as once, few, many or a class of expanded clone.

>.|.|TRBV7-2|TRBJ2-2
CASSLALTGTGELFF
TGTGCCAGCAGCTTAGCGCTAACAGGCACCGGGGAGCTGTTTTTT
>.|once|TRBV6-5|TRBJ2-1
CASSYDHYNEQFF
TGTGCCAGCAGTTACGACCATTACAATGAGCAGTTCTTC
>TRBD2|.|TRBV11-3|TRBJ2-7
CASSLAGGPYEQYF
TGTGCCAGCAGCTTAGCGGGAGGGCCCTACGAGCAGTACTTC
>.|.|TRBV16|TRBJ2-1
CASSQDRNEQFF
TGTGCCAGCAGCCAAGACAGGAATGAGCAGTTCTTC
>.|.|TRBV13|TRBJ2-7
CASSLGQNYEQYF
TGTGCCAGCAGCTTAGGACAGAATTACGAGCAGTACTTC
>TRBD1|.|TRBV9|TRBJ1-1
CASSHDRGMYTEAFF
TGTGCCAGCAGCCACGACAGGGGAATGTACACTGAAGCTTTCTTT
>.|.|TRBV7-9|TRBJ1-2
CASSLVGAAYGYTF
TGTGCCAGCAGCTTAGTGGGGGCGGCCTATGGCTACACCTTC
>.|.|TRBV30|TRBJ2-6
CAWSPNIWANVLTF
TGTGCCTGGAGTCCCAATATTTGGGCCAACGTCCTGACTTTC
>.|.|TRBV12-1|TRBJ2-1
CASSLGDYRQNSYNEQFF
TGTGCCAGCAGCTTAGGGGACTACCGACAAAACTCCTACAATGAGCAGTTCTTC
>.|.|TRBV27|TRBJ2-7
CASSLQGTYEQYF
TGTGCCAGCAGCCTGCAGGGAACTTACGAGCAGTACTTC
>.|.|TRBV5-4|TRBJ2-1
CASSGSASNEQFF
TGTGCCAGCAGCGGGAGCGCATCCAATGAGCAGTTCTTC
>.|.|TRBV5-6|TRBJ1-1
CASSFGEVGAEAFF
TGTGCCAGCAGCTTCGGTGAAGTGGGAGCTGAAGCTTTCTTT
>.|.|TRBV18|TRBJ2-7
CASSPGGYEQYF
TGTGCCAGCTCACCAGGAGGCTACGAGCAGTACTTC
>.|.|TRBV6-9|TRBJ2-4
CASSSSPGGTLAKNIQYF
TGTGCCAGCAGTTCCTCCCCGGGGGGCACCCTAGCCAAAAACATTCAGTACTTC
>.|.|TRBV6-6|TRBJ2-7
CASTYGPYEQYF
TGTGCCAGCACCTACGGACCCTACGAGCAGTACTTC
>.|.|TRBV11-2|TRBJ1-4
CASSLEAGAPNEKLFF
TGTGCCAGCAGCTTAGAAGCCGGGGCACCTAATGAAAAACTGTTTTTT
>.|.|TRBV4-1|TRBJ2-5
CASSQETGSETQYF
TGCGCCAGCAGCCAAGAAACAGGGAGCGAGACCCAGTACTTC
>.|.|TRBV30|TRBJ2-3
CAWSALLGGDTQYF
TGTGCCTGGAGTGCCCTCCTCGGAGGAGATACGCAGTATTTT
>.|.|TRBV10-1|TRBJ2-5
CASSESGRPETQYF
TGCGCCAGCAGTGAGTCGGGGCGCCCAGAGACCCAGTACTTC
>.|.|TRBV28|TRBJ2-2
CASSLTGNTGELFF
TGTGCCAGCAGTTTGACGGGAAACACCGGGGAGCTGTTTTTT
>TRBD2|.|TRBV7-9|TRBJ2-1
CAVKTGREVLNNEQFF
TGTGCCGTCAAGACCGGGCGGGAGGTTCTTAACAATGAGCAGTTCTTC
>.|.|TRBV4-1|TRBJ1-1
CASSQVAEGTEAFF
TGCGCCAGCAGCCAAGTGGCGGAAGGGACTGAAGCTTTCTTT
>.|.|TRBV6-7|TRBJ2-3
CASSLSPLSTDTQYF
TGTGCCAGCAGTCTATCACCTCTGAGCACAGATACGCAGTATTTT
>TRBD2|.|TRBV9|TRBJ2-7
CASSETSGGDEQYF
TGTGCCAGCAGCGAGACTAGCGGAGGTGACGAGCAGTACTTC
>TRBD1|.|TRBV7-9|TRBJ2-7
CASSFHDRGYEQYF
TGTGCCAGCAGCTTTCACGACAGGGGCTACGAGCAGTACTTC
>TRBD1|.|TRBV11-2|TRBJ2-3
CASSRQGRTDTQYF
TGTGCCAGCAGCCGACAGGGCCGCACAGATACGCAGTATTTT
>.|.|TRBV28|TRBJ2-7
CASSFQGGPPYEQYF
TGTGCCAGCAGTTTCCAGGGGGGGCCCCCCTACGAGCAGTACTTC
>TRBD2|once|TRBV4-3|TRBJ2-3
CASSDGLGSTDTQYF
TGCGCCAGCAGCGACGGACTAGGAAGCACAGATACGCAGTATTTT
>.|.|TRBV11-1|TRBJ2-7
CASSLGRGYEQYF
TGTGCCAGCAGCTTAGGCAGGGGATACGAGCAGTACTTC
>TRBD1|.|TRBV27|TRBJ1-2
CASSLLPGGKDGYTF
TGTGCCAGCAGCCTTCTTCCAGGGGGCAAGGATGGCTACACCTTC
>TRBD2|.|TRBV15|TRBJ2-7
CATSAGTSGNEQYF
TGTGCCACCAGCGCCGGGACTAGCGGAAACGAGCAGTACTTC
>TRBD1|once|TRBV6-1|TRBJ2-7
CASSGQGWEQYF
TGTGCCAGCAGTGGACAGGGGTGGGAGCAGTACTTC
>TRBD1|.|TRBV5-1|TRBJ2-2
CASTLDRGSGELFF
TGCGCCAGCACCTTGGACAGGGGATCCGGGGAGCTGTTTTTT
>.|.|TRBV9|TRBJ2-5
CASSVEGGARTETQYF
TGTGCCAGCAGCGTAGAGGGGGGCGCGCGGACAGAGACCCAGTACTTC
>.|once|TRBV7-3|TRBJ2-7
CASSRGTGNEQYF
TGTGCCAGCAGCAGGGGGACCGGGAACGAGCAGTACTTC
>.|.|TRBV6-1|TRBJ1-2
CATTPGPLNYGYTF
TGTGCCACTACCCCCGGGCCCCTCAACTATGGCTACACCTTC
>TRBD1|.|TRBV2|TRBJ2-7
CASNWDRGYEQYF
TGTGCCAGCAACTGGGACAGGGGCTACGAGCAGTACTTC
>.|.|TRBV2|TRBJ1-6
CASVPGLGNSPLHF
TGTGCCAGCGTCCCCGGGCTCGGTAATTCACCCCTCCACTTT
>.|.|TRBV27|TRBJ2-5
CASSPFGFLDGETQYF
TGTGCCAGCAGCCCATTTGGATTTCTTGATGGGGAGACCCAGTACTTC
>.|.|TRBV5-1|TRBJ2-3
CASSRGPATDTQYF
TGCGCCAGCAGCAGAGGTCCTGCCACAGATACGCAGTATTTT
>.|.|TRBV7-9|TRBJ2-7
CASSWGDEQYF
TGTGCCAGCAGCTGGGGCGACGAGCAGTACTTC
>.|.|TRBV5-1|TRBJ2-1
CASSSDGSSYNEQFF
TGCGCCAGCAGCTCGGACGGAAGCTCCTACAATGAGCAGTTCTTC
>TRBD2|.|TRBV6-5|TRBJ2-7
CASSWLAEGPYEQYF
TGTGCCAGCAGTTGGCTAGCGGAGGGCCCCTACGAGCAGTACTTC
>TRBD2|.|TRBV13|TRBJ2-1
CASSLGRRLAAYNEQFF
TGTGCCAGCAGCTTAGGGCGGAGACTAGCGGCCTACAATGAGCAGTTCTTC
>TRBD2|.|TRBV12-5|TRBJ2-2
CASGFGTSGRAGELFF
TGTGCTAGTGGTTTCGGGACTAGCGGGAGAGCCGGGGAGCTGTTTTTT
>TRBD2|.|TRBV5-4|TRBJ2-1
CASSLALAGNEQFF
TGTGCCAGCAGCTTGGCGCTAGCGGGAAATGAGCAGTTCTTC
>.|.|TRBV9|TRBJ1-3
CASSPQGPGNTIYF
TGTGCCAGCAGCCCCCAGGGGCCGGGAAACACCATATATTTT
>TRBD1|.|TRBV9|TRBJ2-1
CASSAGQGLYNEQFF
TGTGCCAGCAGCGCGGGACAGGGGTTATACAATGAGCAGTTCTTC
>.|.|TRBV9|TRBJ2-2
CASSVGTGELFF
TGTGCCAGCAGCGTGGGAACCGGGGAGCTGTTTTTT
>.|.|TRBV28|TRBJ1-2
CASSLIQGSSMGYTF
TGTGCCAGCAGTTTAATACAGGGCTCTTCTATGGGCTACACCTTC
>.|.|TRBV4-1|TRBJ1-6
CASSGQDVTGGPPLHF
TGCGCCAGCAGCGGCCAAGATGTCACGGGCGGACCACCCCTCCACTTT
>.|.|TRBV28|TRBJ1-5
CASSPSFSNQPQHF
TGTGCCAGCTCCCCGAGTTTTAGCAATCAGCCCCAGCATTTT
>.|.|TRBV28|TRBJ1-5
CASSFEGGAGDQPQHF
TGTGCCAGCAGTTTCGAGGGTGGGGCTGGCGATCAGCCCCAGCATTTT
>TRBD2|once|TRBV27|TRBJ2-1
CASSWAAGEQNNEQFF
TGTGCCAGCAGTTGGGCAGCGGGAGAACAGAACAATGAGCAGTTCTTC
>.|.|TRBV5-4|TRBJ2-7
CASSLGPNEQYF
TGTGCCAGCAGCCTGGGACCCAACGAGCAGTACTTC
>TRBD1|.|TRBV6-5|TRBJ2-7
CARFRDRGGYEQYF
TGTGCCAGGTTCCGGGACAGGGGTGGCTACGAGCAGTACTTC
>TRBD2|.|TRBV7-8|TRBJ2-1
CASSSERGEQFF
TGTGCCAGCAGCTCAGAGCGGGGGGAGCAGTTCTTC
>.|.|TRBV20-1|TRBJ2-7
CSATTSYEQYF
TGCAGTGCTACCACCTCCTACGAGCAGTACTTC
>.|.|TRBV27|TRBJ2-7
CASSFRDNYEQYF
TGTGCCAGCAGTTTCAGGGACAACTACGAGCAGTACTTC
>.|.|TRBV4-3|TRBJ1-1
CASSQETGTEAFF
TGCGCCAGCAGCCAAGAGACGGGGACTGAAGCTTTCTTT